Following are 8 T cell receptor beta chains from one sample sequenced in a study of CD8 T cells in ankylosing spondylitis. The study, taken as a whole, reports: Characteristic, it appeared, of ankylosing spondylitis blood was a TCR beta motif of eight highly homologous variants.

TCRdb re-analysed the 5' RACE reads in MiXCR, keeping a single row per CDR3 protein. The table includes more than 650,000 distinct CDR3 sequences, about 10% detected once. For these receptors, no antigen is known. Material: blood, either unsorted or a sorted T cell fraction (not recorded which). The origin of the receptors is a male donor with ankylosing spondylitis.

The sample holds many counts of this clonotype. CDR3 nucleotides: TGCGCCAGCAGCTTAAGGGCGGGCGATACGCAGTATTTT. It codes for CASSLRAGDTQYF. This chain links TRBV5-1 with TRBJ2-3; the D gene is possibly TRBD2 (5 bases). Per germline, CDR1 SGHRS and CDR2 YFSETQ. V was shortened by 2 bases and J by 6 bases, with 10 bases between the two germline ends. The CDR3 covers 13 residues.

This clonotype was counted many times. This chain links TRBV7-2 with TRBJ2-7; no firm D call. The CDR3 length is 12 residues. Germline loops: CDR1 SGHTA, CDR2 FQGNSA. The germline V and J ends were trimmed by 2 bases and 8 bases, with 10 bases remaining between them. The CDR3 here is CASSLYDRQQYF. The CDR3 DNA sequence: TGTGCCAGCAGCTTATATGATAGGCAGCAGTACTTC.

This clonotype was picked up a small number of times. This chain links TRBV29-1 with TRBJ2-5, with a possible D match to TRBD1 (7 bases). Deletions cut 4 bases from V and 0 bases from J, with 12 bases between. The CDR3 consists of 14 residues. The germline CDR1 and CDR2 sequences are SQVTM and ANQGSEA. CDR3 bases: TGCAGCGTTGGGCGGGACAGAGACCAAGAGACCCAGTACTTC. Translated: CSVGRDRDQETQYF.

V and J are TRBV6-1 and TRBJ2-3; 10 bases match TRBD2. Trimming cost V 5 bases and J 6 bases; bases outside gene matches: 11. CDR3 length equals 16 residues. The V gene's germline CDR1 is MNHNS and CDR2 SASEGT. CDR3 region: CASSLHSGGAGDTQYF. The CDR3 DNA sequence: TGTGCCAGCAGTCTCCACAGCGGGGGGGCCGGGGATACGCAGTATTTT.

This clonotype was detected many times. The rearrangement links TRBV18 to TRBJ1-1, with 7 bases aligning to TRBD1. CDR1 and CDR2 (germline): KGHSH, LQKENI. J was trimmed by 4 bases and V by 6 bases; bases with no gene match: 8. This CDR3 contains 14 residues. CDR3: CASSFRGGITEAFF. The CDR3 DNA is TGTGCCAGCTCGTTCAGGGGGGGTATCACTGAAGCTTTCTTT.

The chain uses TRBV20-1 and TRBJ1-2, with 8 bases aligning to TRBD1. CDR3 length equals 13 residues. Germline CDR1 is DFQATT and CDR2 is SNEGSKA (reference sequence). Trimming removed 6 bases from V and 8 bases from J; junction bases left unmatched: 11. The CDR3 DNA sequence: TGCAGTGCCAATCCACGGACAGGGATCGGCTACACCTTC. Its protein product is CSANPRTGIGYTF.

J is TRBJ1-6 and V is TRBV18, with 8 bases matching TRBD1. This CDR3 is 14 amino acids long. The trim removed 2 bases at V and 8 bases at J, leaving 2 bases unmatched. CDR1 is KGHSH, CDR2 LQKENI, per germline. CDR3 in amino acids: CASSPTGGYSPLHF. CDR3 nucleotides: TGTGCCAGCTCACCAACAGGGGGTTATTCACCCCTCCACTTT.

V is TRBV7-2 and J is TRBJ2-7; 8 bases are shared with TRBD1. The CDR3 spans 13 residues. V was clipped by 5 bases and J by 9 bases; unmatched bases: 9. The germline V gene encodes CDR1 SGHTA and CDR2 FQGNSA. The CDR3 DNA sequence: TGTGCCAGCAGCCCTGGACAGGGTGGTTGGCAGTACTTC. Amino acids: CASSPGQGGWQYF.